This T cell receptor beta chain came from a study of cytomegalovirus exposure and HLA in healthy donors. Study observations and caveats: Using the classifier, cytomegalovirus status was reportedly diagnosed with high specificity and sensitivity. Under in vitro conditions, three CMV-associated chains were confirmed as specific for CMV antigens. Most TCR sequences were seen very rarely across donors, but some public TCRs occurred in many. Subsequent analysis revealed that first-cohort TCR clusters tended to co-occur in the 100 to 150 validation repertoires.

Clones were read by immunoSEQ multiplex PCR, and TCRdb kept only the in-frame ones, dropping some. The sample lists 100,000 to 150,000 clones; under 90% were seen once. Of note for this clone: Its antigen is unknown.

From germline, CDR1 is PRHDT and CDR2 FYEKMQ (reference sequence). V gave up 5 bases and J gave up 8 bases; unmatched junction bases: 6. CDR3 length: 15 amino acids. The chain recombines TRBV13 with TRBJ2-1, with 13 positions matching TRBD2. The source material was PBMCs. This TCR came from a man aged 30-40 years in good health and CMV-seronegative. The CDR3 sequence: CASSPRTSGGDEQFF. Here the CDR3 DNA reads TGTGCCAGCAGCCCCAGGACTAGCGGGGGCGATGAGCAGTTCTTC.